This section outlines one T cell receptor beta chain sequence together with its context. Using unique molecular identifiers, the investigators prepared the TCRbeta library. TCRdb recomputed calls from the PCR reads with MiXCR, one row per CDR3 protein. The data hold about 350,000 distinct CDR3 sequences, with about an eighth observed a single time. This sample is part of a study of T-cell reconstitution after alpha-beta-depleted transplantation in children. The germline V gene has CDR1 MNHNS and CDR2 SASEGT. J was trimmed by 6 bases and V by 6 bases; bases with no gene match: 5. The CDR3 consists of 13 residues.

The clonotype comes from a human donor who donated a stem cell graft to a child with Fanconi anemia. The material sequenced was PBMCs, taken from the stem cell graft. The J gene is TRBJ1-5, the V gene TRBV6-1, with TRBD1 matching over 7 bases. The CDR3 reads CASREGASQPQHF. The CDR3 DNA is TGTGCCAGCAGGGAGGGGGCGAGTCAGCCCCAGCATTTT.